Listed below are T cell receptor beta chains from one sample, sequenced in a study of cytomegalovirus exposure and HLA in healthy donors. TCRdb keeps only in-frame clones here, not all; method: immunoSEQ multiplex PCR. The sample holds just under 250,000 clones; 82% are singletons and the top ten take 5% to 6%. The sequencing input was PBMCs. These receptor sequences come from a woman aged 40 to 50 in good health and CMV-seropositive. Each CDR3 is given with its conserved first and last residue. D genes are given only for firm matches.

J gene	V gene	D gene	CDR3 protein
TRBJ2-5	TRBV7-7	-	CASSLARATETQYF
TRBJ2-2	TRBV7-2	-	CASSLFVTGELFF
TRBJ2-3	TRBV30	TRBD2	CAWSAGRGSTDTQYF
TRBJ2-2	TRBV6-6	TRBD1	CASSFGQGGTGELFF
TRBJ1-1	TRBV11-1	-	CASSLRELAEAFF
TRBJ2-5	TRBV25-1	TRBD1	CASSERTGTLETQYF
TRBJ1-1	TRBV5-1	TRBD1	CASSPTGATEAFF
TRBJ2-5	TRBV18	TRBD2	CASSPMASGSQETQYF
TRBJ2-7	TRBV7-2	-	CASSLVGTNSYEQYF
TRBJ1-4	TRBV5-4	TRBD1	CASSLGDRGRREKLFF
TRBJ2-2	TRBV5-6	TRBD2	CASSFSISGSPGELFF
TRBJ1-2	TRBV7-2	-	CASSLSHAYGYTF
TRBJ1-1	TRBV2	-	CASSAGVWGRQTEAFF
TRBJ2-5	TRBV6-1	TRBD2	CASTSGRAGGETQYF
TRBJ2-1	TRBV2	TRBD1	CASSRIPGQGTNEQFF
TRBJ1-2	TRBV9	-	CASSVGRLPYGYTF
TRBJ2-7	TRBV7-2	TRBD2	CASRGSGGPYEQYF
TRBJ2-2	TRBV15	-	CATSRDQIPGELFF
TRBJ1-5	TRBV6-5	-	CASSYSREVQPQHF
TRBJ2-5	TRBV10-3	-	CAISESATGSVENQYF
TRBJ1-2	TRBV5-4	-	CASSLEASPPGHSSYGYTF
TRBJ2-7	TRBV4-2	-	CARHSRHSWALIEQYF
TRBJ2-2	TRBV19	-	CASRVPRGNTGELFF
TRBJ2-7	TRBV29-1	-	CSVEFPTSSYEQYF
TRBJ1-4	TRBV6-7	TRBD1	CASSPKTGVNEKLFF
TRBJ1-4	TRBV15	-	CATSRVSRAEKLFF
TRBJ1-2	TRBV7-9	-	CASSYPRFIPYGYTF
TRBJ1-2	TRBV30	-	CAWSVPAGGYTF
TRBJ2-7	TRBV10-2	-	CASSELAQGLSYEQYF
TRBJ2-1	TRBV30	TRBD2	CAWTPLGGRSYNEQFF